This T cell receptor (beta chain) was recorded in a study of blood T cells in healthy people across ages. The V segment lost 7 bases and the J segment 7 bases; nucleotides outside the gene matches: 17. The CDR3 is 18 amino acids. The germline V gene has CDR1 MDHEN and CDR2 SYDVKM. Primers used in a second PCR of roughly 6 to 11 cycles were a sample-barcoded 5' primer and a J-beta primer mix. TCRdb reprocessed the 5' RACE reads with MiXCR, giving one entry per CDR3 protein. The sample consists of approximately 780,000 distinct CDR3 sequences, under 30% of them appearing once. Only a few counts were recorded for this clonotype. The same data also went into a second study, on T cells of mothers and their children.

The chain is built from TRBV28 and TRBJ1-4; TRBD1 matches 11 bases. Material: blood. The sequence was obtained from a boy between 10 and 17 years old in good health. This CDR3 is CASTKRGTGGLVLEKLFF. CDR3 in DNA: TGTGCCAGCACTAAAAGGGGGACAGGGGGGTTGGTTCTTGAAAAACTGTTTTTT.